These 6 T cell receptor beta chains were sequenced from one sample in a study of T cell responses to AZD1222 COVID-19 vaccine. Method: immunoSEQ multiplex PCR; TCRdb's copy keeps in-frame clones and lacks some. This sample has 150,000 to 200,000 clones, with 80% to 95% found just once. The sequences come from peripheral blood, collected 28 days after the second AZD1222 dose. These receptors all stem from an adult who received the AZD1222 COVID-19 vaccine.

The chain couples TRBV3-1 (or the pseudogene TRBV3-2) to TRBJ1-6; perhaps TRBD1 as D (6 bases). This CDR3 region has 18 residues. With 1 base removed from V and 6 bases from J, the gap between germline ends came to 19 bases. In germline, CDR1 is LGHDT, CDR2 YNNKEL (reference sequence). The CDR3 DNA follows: TGTGCCAGCAGCCAAGTGGGCACTCGAGGGGGGGGTAATTCACCCCTCCACTTT. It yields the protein CASSQVGTRGGGNSPLHF.

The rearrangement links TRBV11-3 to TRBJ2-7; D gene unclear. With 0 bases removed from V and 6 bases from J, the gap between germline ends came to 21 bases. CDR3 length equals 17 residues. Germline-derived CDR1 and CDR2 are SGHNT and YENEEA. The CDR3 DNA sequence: TGTGCCAGCAGCTTAGATTTCGGCATTTCAGGTATAAGCGAGCAGTACTTC. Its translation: CASSLDFGISGISEQYF.

CDR3 DNA: TGTGCCAGTAGGAGGGGTGAAGCTTTCTTT. It encodes CASRRGEAFF. V gene TRBV19 combines with J gene TRBJ1-1, with a tentative D call TRBD1 (5 bases). This CDR3 region has 10 residues. V was pared by 6 bases and J by 7 bases, with 6 bases between. Looked up from germline, CDR1 is LNHDA and CDR2 is SQIVND (reference sequence).

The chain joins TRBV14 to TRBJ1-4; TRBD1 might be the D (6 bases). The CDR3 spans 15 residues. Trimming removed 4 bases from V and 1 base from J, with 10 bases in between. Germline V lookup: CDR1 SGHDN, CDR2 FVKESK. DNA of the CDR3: TGTGCCAGCAGCCGCTTAGGGGGAACTAATGAAAAACTGTTTTTT. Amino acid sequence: CASSRLGGTNEKLFF.

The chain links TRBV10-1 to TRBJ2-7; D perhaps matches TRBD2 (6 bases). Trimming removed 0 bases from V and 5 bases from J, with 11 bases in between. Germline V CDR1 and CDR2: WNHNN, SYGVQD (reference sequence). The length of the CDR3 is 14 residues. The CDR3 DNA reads TGCGCCAGCAGTGAGTCTCTGGGCGGGGACGAGCAGTACTTC. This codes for CASSESLGGDEQYF.

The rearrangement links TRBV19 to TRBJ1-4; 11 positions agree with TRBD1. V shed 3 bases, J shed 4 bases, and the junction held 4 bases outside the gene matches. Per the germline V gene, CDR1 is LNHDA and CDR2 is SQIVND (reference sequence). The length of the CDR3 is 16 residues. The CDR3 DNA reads TGTGCCAGTAGTATGCGGACAGGGGGCCTTAATGAAAAACTGTTTTTT. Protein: CASSMRTGGLNEKLFF. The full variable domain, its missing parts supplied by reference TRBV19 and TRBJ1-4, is DGGITQSPKYLFRKEGQNVTLSCEQNLNHDAMYWYRQDPGQGLRLIYYSQIVNDFQKGDIAEGYSVSREKKESFPLTVTSAQKNPTAFYLCASSMRTGGLNEKLFFGSGTQLSVL.